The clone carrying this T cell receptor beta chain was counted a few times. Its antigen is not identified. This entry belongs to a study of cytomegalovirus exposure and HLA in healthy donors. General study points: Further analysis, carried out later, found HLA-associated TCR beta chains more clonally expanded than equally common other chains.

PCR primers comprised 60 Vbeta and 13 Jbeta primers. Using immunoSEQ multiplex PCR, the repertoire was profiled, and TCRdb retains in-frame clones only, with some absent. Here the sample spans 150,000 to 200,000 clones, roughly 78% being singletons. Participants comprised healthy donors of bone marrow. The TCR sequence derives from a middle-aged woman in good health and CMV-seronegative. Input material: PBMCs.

The DNA for the CDR3 is TGCACCAGCAGCCCGCCAGCGGGAGGCTATACCTACAATGAGCAGTTCTTC. Its protein is CTSSPPAGGYTYNEQFF. The chain uses TRBV1 and TRBJ2-1; the table's TRBD2 call for D was not verified on the DNA. TRBV1 is a pseudogene locus. CDR3 size: 17 residues.